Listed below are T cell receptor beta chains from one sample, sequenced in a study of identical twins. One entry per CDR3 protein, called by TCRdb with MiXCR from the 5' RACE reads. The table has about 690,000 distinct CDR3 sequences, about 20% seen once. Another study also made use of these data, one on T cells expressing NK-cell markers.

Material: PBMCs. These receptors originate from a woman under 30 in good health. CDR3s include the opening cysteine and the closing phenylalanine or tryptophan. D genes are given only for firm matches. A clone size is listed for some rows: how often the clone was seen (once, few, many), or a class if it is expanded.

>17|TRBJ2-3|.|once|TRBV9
CASSVQRRGPISDTQYF
TGTGCCAGCAGCGTCCAAAGGCGGGGACCGATTTCTGATACGCAGTATTTT
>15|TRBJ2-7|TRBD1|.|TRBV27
CASSLHGTGFYEQYF
TGTGCCAGCAGTTTACATGGGACAGGGTTCTACGAGCAGTACTTC
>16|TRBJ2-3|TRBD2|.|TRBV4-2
CASSQVVPSGEDTQYF
TGTGCCAGCAGCCAAGTTGTGCCTAGCGGGGAAGATACGCAGTATTTT
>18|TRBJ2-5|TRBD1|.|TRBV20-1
CSARATGAQYLRRETQYF
TGCAGTGCTAGAGCGACAGGGGCCCAATACCTTCGTCGAGAGACCCAGTACTTC
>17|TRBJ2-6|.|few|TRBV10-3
CAISEGPSLSGANVLTF
TGTGCCATCAGTGAGGGTCCTAGCTTATCTGGGGCCAACGTCCTGACTTTC
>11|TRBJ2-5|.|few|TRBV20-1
CGPWGLGTQYF
TGCGGGCCTTGGGGCCTAGGGACCCAGTACTTC
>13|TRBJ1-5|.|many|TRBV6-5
CASSYDRHQPQHF
TGTGCCAGCAGTTACGACAGACATCAGCCCCAGCATTTT
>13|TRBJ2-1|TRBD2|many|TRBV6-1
CASRGAGYNEQFF
TGTGCCAGCAGGGGAGCGGGGTACAATGAGCAGTTCTTC
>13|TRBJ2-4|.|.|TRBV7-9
CASSASVRNIQYF
TGTGCCAGCAGCGCCAGTGTAAGAAACATTCAGTACTTC
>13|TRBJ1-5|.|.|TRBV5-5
CASSSYRGQPQHF
TGTGCCAGCAGCTCATATAGGGGGCAGCCCCAGCATTTT
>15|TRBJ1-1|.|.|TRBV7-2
CASSLGVIVNTEAFF
TGTGCCAGCAGCTTAGGAGTTATTGTGAACACTGAAGCTTTCTTT
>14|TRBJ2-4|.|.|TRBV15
CATSPKGWDSIQYF
TGTGCCACCAGCCCTAAAGGGTGGGATTCCATTCAGTACTTC
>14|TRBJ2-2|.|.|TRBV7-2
CASTSSWYTGELFF
TGTGCCAGCACCTCATCGTGGTACACCGGGGAGCTGTTTTTT
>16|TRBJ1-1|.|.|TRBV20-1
CSATIGYLSRNTEAFF
TGCAGTGCCACAATAGGGTATCTATCGAGGAACACTGAAGCTTTCTTT
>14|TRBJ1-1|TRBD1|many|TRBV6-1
CASTPAGTVREAFF
TGTGCCAGCACCCCCGCCGGGACAGTCCGTGAAGCTTTCTTT
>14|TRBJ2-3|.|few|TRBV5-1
CASSPVAGGDTQYF
TGCGCCAGCAGCCCGGTTGCGGGTGGGGATACGCAGTATTTT
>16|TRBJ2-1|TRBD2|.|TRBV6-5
CASSSLTSGAHNEQFF
TGTGCCAGCAGTTCCCTGACTAGCGGGGCCCACAATGAGCAGTTCTTC
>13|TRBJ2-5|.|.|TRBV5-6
CAISPGTFWTQYF
TGTGCCATCAGCCCCGGGACTTTCTGGACCCAGTACTTC
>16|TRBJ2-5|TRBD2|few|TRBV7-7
CASSSLPALAGETQYF
TGTGCCAGCAGCTCCCTTCCCGCCCTAGCGGGTGAGACCCAGTACTTC
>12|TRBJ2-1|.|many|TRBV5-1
CASSPLRNEQFF
TGCGCCAGCAGCCCCCTTCGCAATGAGCAGTTCTTC
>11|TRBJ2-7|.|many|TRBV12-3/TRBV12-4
CASSLGVEQYF
TGTGCCAGCAGCTTAGGGGTCGAGCAGTACTTC
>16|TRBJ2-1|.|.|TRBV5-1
CASSFSGTEVYNEQFF
TGCGCCAGCAGCTTCTCCGGGACGGAGGTTTACAATGAGCAGTTCTTC
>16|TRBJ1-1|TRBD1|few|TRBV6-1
CASSRDRVLRITEAFF
TGTGCCAGCAGCCGTGACAGGGTTCTCAGAATCACTGAAGCTTTCTTT
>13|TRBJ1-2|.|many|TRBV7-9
CASSYDGLYGYTF
TGTGCCAGCAGCTACGACGGACTCTATGGCTACACCTTC
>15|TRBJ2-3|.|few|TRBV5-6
CASSLTGTSTDTQYF
TGTGCCAGCAGCTTGACGGGGACGAGCACAGATACGCAGTATTTT
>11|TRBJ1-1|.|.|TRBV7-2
CASSLDLEAFF
TGTGCCAGCAGCTTAGATCTTGAAGCTTTCTTT
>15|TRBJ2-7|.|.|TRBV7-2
CASSLGTKRTYEQYF
TGTGCCAGCAGCTTAGGGACAAAAAGGACCTACGAGCAGTACTTC
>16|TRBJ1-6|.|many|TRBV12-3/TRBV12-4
CASSPWGYSFDSPLHF
TGTGCCAGCAGTCCCTGGGGGTATTCATTCGATTCACCCCTCCACTTT
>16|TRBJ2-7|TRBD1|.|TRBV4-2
CASSRAPGTEQYEQYF
TGTGCCAGCAGCCGAGCCCCCGGGACAGAACAATACGAGCAGTACTTC
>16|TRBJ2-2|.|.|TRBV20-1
CSASPTGTANTGELFF
TGCAGTGCATCTCCTACCGGGACGGCGAACACCGGGGAGCTGTTTTTT
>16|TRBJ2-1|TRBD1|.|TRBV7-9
CASSRPGTGRLDEQFF
TGTGCCAGCAGCCGTCCCGGGACAGGGCGGTTAGATGAGCAGTTCTTC
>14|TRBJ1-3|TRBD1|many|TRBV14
CASSRGQAGNTIYF
TGTGCCAGCAGCCGGGGACAGGCTGGAAACACCATATATTTT
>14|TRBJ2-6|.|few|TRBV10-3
CAISETEGANVLTF
TGTGCCATCAGTGAGACGGAAGGGGCCAACGTCCTGACTTTC
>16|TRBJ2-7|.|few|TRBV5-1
CASSPSFGGNSYEQYF
TGCGCCAGCAGCCCCTCTTTTGGGGGGAACTCCTACGAGCAGTACTTC